This T cell receptor (beta chain) is from a study of T-cell reconstitution after alpha-beta-depleted transplantation in children. Overall study findings and caveats: Newly made T cells mostly supplied T-cell counts and diversity one year after transplant. Some patients owed their high day-60 TCRbeta diversity to surviving recipient T cells and thymic progenitors. After transplant, at about two months, alpha-beta T cells were reportedly derived from several hundred expanded graft clones.

Deletions cut 8 bases from V and 0 bases from J, with 14 bases between. The CDR3 is 15 residues long. CDR1 is SNHLY and CDR2 is FYNNEI in the germline V gene. TCRbeta library preparation incorporated unique molecular identifiers. TCRdb used MiXCR to reprocess the PCR reads, holding one entry per CDR3 protein. The sample holds just over 950,000 distinct CDR3 sequences, roughly 29% seen once. In the case of this clonotype: The antigen remains undetermined.

The sequence was collected from a boy less than two years old who had a stem cell transplant for SCID, so the T cells may come from the graft donor. The sequences come from PBMCs, mostly from graft donor cells, collected 360 days after TCRalphabeta/CD19-depleted stem cell transplant. V and J are TRBV2 and TRBJ2-1, with unresolved D. Here the CDR3 DNA reads TGTGCCAGCCCACCGGATCCGAGCTCCTACAATGAGCAGTTCTTC. Translation: CASPPDPSSYNEQFF.